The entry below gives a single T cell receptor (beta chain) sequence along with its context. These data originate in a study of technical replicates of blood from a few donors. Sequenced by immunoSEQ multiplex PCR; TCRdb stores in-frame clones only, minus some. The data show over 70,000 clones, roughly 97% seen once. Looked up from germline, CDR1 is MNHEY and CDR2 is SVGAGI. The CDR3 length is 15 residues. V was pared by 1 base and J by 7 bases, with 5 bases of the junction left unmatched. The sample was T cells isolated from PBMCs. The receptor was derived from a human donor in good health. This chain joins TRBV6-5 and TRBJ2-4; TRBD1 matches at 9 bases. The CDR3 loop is CASSYFLGQGNIQYF. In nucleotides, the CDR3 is TGTGCCAGCAGTTACTTTCTGGGACAGGGTAACATTCAGTACTTC.